This T cell receptor (beta chain) was identified in a study of cytomegalovirus exposure and HLA in healthy donors. The PCR used 60 Vbeta and 13 Jbeta primers. Libraries were prepared by immunoSEQ multiplex PCR; TCRdb keeps only in-frame clonotypes and omits some of them. Of around 140,000 clones in the sample, 75% to 80% were seen once. Study outcomes and limitations: Solely CMV serostatus was available to characterize immune exposure.

Comments on this clone: Its antigen is unknown.

The clonotype was recovered from a male donor in good health and CMV-seronegative. The sample consisted of PBMCs.

The DNA for the CDR3 is TGCGCCAGCAGCCCGGACCTCACTAGCGGGAGGGCCGCCGGGGAGCTGTTTTTT. It is translated as CASSPDLTSGRAAGELFF. The chain is built from TRBV5-1 and TRBJ2-2; 13 bases match TRBD2. The CDR3 has 18 residues. The ends lost 4 bases at V and 6 bases at J; junction bases unmatched: 12. Germline loops: CDR1 SGHRS, CDR2 YFSETQ.